The 9 T cell receptor beta chains listed next were all sequenced from one sample in a study of cytomegalovirus exposure and HLA in healthy donors. Profiling relied on immunoSEQ multiplex PCR, and the TCRdb table lists in-frame clones only, not all of them. This table holds over 150,000 clones, more than 70% found once. Sequencing was performed on PBMCs. The receptors here all came from a human donor in good health.

The gene calls are TRBV12-2 and TRBJ2-7; the table names TRBD1, a call not compared with the DNA. TRBV12-2 is classified as a pseudogene. The CDR3 totals 20 residues. Here the CDR3 DNA reads TGTGCAAGTCGCTTAGTCCTAGTAACCGCTGACAGACCGAGCTCCTACGAGCAGTACTTC. Protein product: CASRLVLVTADRPSSYEQYF.

V and J are TRBV27 and TRBJ1-6, with a possible D match to TRBD1 (5 bases). V dropped 5 bases and J dropped 3 bases, with 11 bases sitting between them. The CDR3 length is 15 residues. Germline assignment: CDR1 MNHEY and CDR2 SMNVEV (reference sequence). In nucleotides, the CDR3 is TGTGCCAGCAGTCCTTCGGGACTCTATAATTCACCCCTCCACTTT. It is translated as CASSPSGLYNSPLHF.

In its sample, this clone was seen once. The CDR3 here is CAWTGTPSYNEQFF. For the CDR3, the DNA is TGTGCCTGGACCGGGACTCCCTCCTACAATGAGCAGTTCTTC. V gene TRBV30 combines with J gene TRBJ2-1; TRBD2 is a possible D gene (6 bases). Trimming pared 4 bases from V and 0 bases from J, leaving 10 bases between. Germline V gene lookup returns CDR1 GTSNPN and CDR2 SVGIG (reference sequence). CDR3 length: 14 residues. The full variable domain, its missing parts supplied by reference TRBV30 and TRBJ2-1, is SQTIHQWPATLVQPVGSPLSLECTVEGTSNPNLYWYRQAAGRGLQLLFYSVGIGQISSEVPQNLSASRPQDRQFILSSKKLLLSDSGFYLCAWTGTPSYNEQFFGPGTRLTVL.

The CDR3 DNA follows: TGTGCCAGCAGTTTAGTGGGACAGGTGGTTAATGAAAAACTGTTTTTT. Residues: CASSLVGQVVNEKLFF. This rearrangement joins TRBV27 to TRBJ1-4; 8 bases match TRBD1. The CDR3 runs to 16 residues. Trimming cost V 2 bases and J 4 bases; bases outside gene matches: 6. From germline, CDR1 is MNHEY and CDR2 SMNVEV (reference sequence).

The CDR3 nucleotides are TGCGCCAGCAGCTTGGGCCCGGGGGATTATGGCTACACCTTC. This translates into CASSLGPGDYGYTF. The genes are TRBV5-1 and TRBJ1-2, with D tentatively TRBD1 (5 bases). Germline V CDR1 and CDR2: SGHRS, YFSETQ. The CDR3 loop spans 14 amino acids. Trimming pared 0 bases from V and 5 bases from J, leaving 11 bases between.

The V call is TRBV9, the J call TRBJ2-1, with TRBD2 matching 8 bases. Germline CDR1 reads SGDLS; CDR2 reads YYNGEE. The CDR3 runs 16 residues. The J segment lost 2 bases and the V segment lost 0 bases, leaving 4 bases of the junction unmatched. The CDR3 DNA follows: TGTGCCAGCAGCGTAGATAACGGGAGGGCCTACAATGAGCAGTTCTTC. Encoded protein: CASSVDNGRAYNEQFF.

The genes are TRBV5-1 and TRBJ2-5; 7 bases fit TRBD1. Trimming at V came to 3 bases and at J to 5 bases, leaving 7 bases not matched to a gene. The CDR3 sequence is 14 residues long. From germline, CDR1 is SGHRS and CDR2 YFSETQ. The CDR3 sequence is CASSSGTEEETQYF. The CDR3 region has the DNA TGCGCCAGCAGCTCTGGGACAGAGGAGGAGACCCAGTACTTC.

The chain employs TRBV9 and TRBJ1-1; the match to TRBD1 covers 7 bases. Trimming cost V 3 bases and J 1 base; bases outside gene matches: 6. The CDR3 is 15 residues long. The germline gives CDR1 SGDLS, CDR2 YYNGEE. CDR3 protein: CASSEGGIANTEAFF. The DNA of the CDR3 is TGTGCCAGCAGCGAAGGGGGCATTGCGAACACTGAAGCTTTCTTT.

The rearrangement links TRBV21-1 to TRBJ1-1; the table gives TRBD1 as D, unverified against the DNA. TRBV21-1 is tagged as a pseudogene. The CDR3 has 16 residues. This CDR3 reads CASSNAPTFVNTEAFF. The CDR3 region has the DNA TGTGCCAGCAGCAATGCACCCACATTCGTGAACACTGAAGCTTTCTTT.